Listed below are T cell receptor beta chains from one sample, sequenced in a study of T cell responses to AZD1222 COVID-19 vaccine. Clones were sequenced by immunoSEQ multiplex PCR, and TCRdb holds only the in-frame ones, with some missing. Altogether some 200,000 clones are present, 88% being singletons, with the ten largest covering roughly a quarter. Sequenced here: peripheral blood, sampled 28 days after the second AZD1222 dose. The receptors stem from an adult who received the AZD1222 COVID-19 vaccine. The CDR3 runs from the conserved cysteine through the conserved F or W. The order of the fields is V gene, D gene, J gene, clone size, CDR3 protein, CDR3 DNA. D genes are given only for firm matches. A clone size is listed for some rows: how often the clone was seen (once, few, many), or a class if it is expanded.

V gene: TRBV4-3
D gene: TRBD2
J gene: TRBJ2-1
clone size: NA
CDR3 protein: CASSQVRVSGTGHEQFF
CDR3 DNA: TGCGCCAGCAGCCAAGTGAGGGTGAGCGGGACGGGCCATGAGCAGTTCTTC

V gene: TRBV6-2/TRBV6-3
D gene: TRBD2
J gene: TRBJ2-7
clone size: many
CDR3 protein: CASSYQREGYEQYF
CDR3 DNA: TGTGCCAGCAGTTACCAGCGGGAGGGTTACGAGCAGTACTTC

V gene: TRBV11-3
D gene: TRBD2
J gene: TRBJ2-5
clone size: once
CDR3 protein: CASSLGLAGETQYF
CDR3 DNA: TGTGCCAGCAGCTTAGGACTAGCAGGAGAGACCCAGTACTTC

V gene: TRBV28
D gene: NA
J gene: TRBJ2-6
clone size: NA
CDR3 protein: CASSHVQNLLSGANVLTF
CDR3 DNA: TGTGCCAGCAGCCATGTTCAAAACCTGTTATCTGGGGCCAACGTCCTGACTTTC

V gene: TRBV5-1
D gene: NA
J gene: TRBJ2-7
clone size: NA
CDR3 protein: CASSPGPASHEQYF
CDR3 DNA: TGCGCCAGCAGCCCCGGACCCGCTTCCCACGAGCAGTACTTC

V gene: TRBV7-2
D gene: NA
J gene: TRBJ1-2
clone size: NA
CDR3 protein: CASSFSSSATNYGYTF
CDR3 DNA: TGTGCCAGCAGCTTCTCGTCTTCGGCGACTAACTATGGCTACACCTTC

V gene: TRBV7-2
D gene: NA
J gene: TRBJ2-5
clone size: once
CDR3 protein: CASSLVGGVETQYF
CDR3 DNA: TGTGCCAGCAGCTTAGTTGGGGGTGTAGAGACCCAGTACTTC

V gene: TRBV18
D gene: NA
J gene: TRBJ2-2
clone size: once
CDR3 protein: CASSPSENTGELFF
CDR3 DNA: TGTGCCAGCTCACCGTCCGAGAACACCGGGGAGCTGTTTTTT

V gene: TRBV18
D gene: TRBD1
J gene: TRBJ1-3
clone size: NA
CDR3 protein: CASSPLTGTGTFGNTIYF
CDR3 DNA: TGTGCCAGCTCACCCTTAACCGGGACAGGGACGTTCGGAAACACCATATATTTT

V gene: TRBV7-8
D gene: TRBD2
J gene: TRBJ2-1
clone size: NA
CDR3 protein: CASSLTASGSPYNEQFF
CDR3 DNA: TGTGCCAGCAGCTTAACGGCTAGCGGGAGTCCCTACAATGAGCAGTTCTTC

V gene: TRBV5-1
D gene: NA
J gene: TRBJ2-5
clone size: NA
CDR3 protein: CASSSSGDQETQYF
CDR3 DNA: TGCGCCAGCAGCTCGTCAGGGGACCAAGAGACCCAGTACTTC

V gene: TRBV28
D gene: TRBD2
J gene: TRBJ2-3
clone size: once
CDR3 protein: CASSLSGTSGSGNTDTQYF
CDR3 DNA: TGTGCCAGCAGTTTGTCCGGGACTAGCGGGAGCGGGAACACAGATACGCAGTATTTT

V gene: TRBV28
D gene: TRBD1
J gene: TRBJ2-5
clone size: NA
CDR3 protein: CATSRGGRGRETQYF
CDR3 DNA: TGTGCCACCAGTCGTGGCGGCAGGGGGCGGGAGACCCAGTACTTC

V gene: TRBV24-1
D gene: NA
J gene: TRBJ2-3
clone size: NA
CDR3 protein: CATSGDFGRADTDTQYF
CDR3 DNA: TGTGCCACCAGTGGGGATTTCGGCAGGGCAGACACAGATACGCAGTATTTT

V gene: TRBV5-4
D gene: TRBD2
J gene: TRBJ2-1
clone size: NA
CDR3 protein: CASSPGTSGSWNEQFF
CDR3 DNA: TGTGCCAGCAGCCCCGGGACTAGCGGGAGCTGGAATGAGCAGTTCTTC

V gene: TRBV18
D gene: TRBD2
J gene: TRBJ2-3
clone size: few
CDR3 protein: CASSIGLAGVTDTQYF
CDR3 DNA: TGTGCCAGCTCAATCGGGCTAGCGGGAGTCACAGATACGCAGTATTTT

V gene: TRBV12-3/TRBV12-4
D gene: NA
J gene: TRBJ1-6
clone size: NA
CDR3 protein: CASRGDNSPLHF
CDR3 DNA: TGTGCCAGTAGGGGCGATAATTCACCCCTCCACTTT

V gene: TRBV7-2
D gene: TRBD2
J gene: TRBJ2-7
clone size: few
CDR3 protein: CASSLRTRRRSSGGYEQYF
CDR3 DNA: TGTGCCAGCAGCTTGAGGACCCGAAGGCGCAGTAGCGGGGGCTACGAGCAGTACTTC

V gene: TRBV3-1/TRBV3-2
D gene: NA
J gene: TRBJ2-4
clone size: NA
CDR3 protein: CASSPTPENIQYF
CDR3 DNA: TGTGCCAGCAGCCCAACCCCGGAAAACATTCAGTACTTC

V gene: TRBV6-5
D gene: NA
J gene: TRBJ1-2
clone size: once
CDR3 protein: CASSYARLGASYGYTF
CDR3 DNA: TGTGCCAGCAGTTACGCGAGACTGGGTGCGTCCTATGGCTACACCTTC

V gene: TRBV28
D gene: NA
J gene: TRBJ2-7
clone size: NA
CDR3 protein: CASSARQGRYEQYF
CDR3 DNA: TGTGCCAGCAGCGCTCGCCAGGGGAGGTACGAGCAGTACTTC

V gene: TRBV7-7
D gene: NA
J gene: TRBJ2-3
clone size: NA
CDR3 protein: CASSPGAGVSTDTQYF
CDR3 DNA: TGTGCTAGCAGCCCAGGGGCCGGGGTAAGCACAGATACGCAGTATTTT

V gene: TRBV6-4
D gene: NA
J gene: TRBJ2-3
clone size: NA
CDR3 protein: CASSLDTGTDTQYF
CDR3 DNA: TGTGCCAGCAGCTTAGACACGGGCACAGATACGCAGTATTTT

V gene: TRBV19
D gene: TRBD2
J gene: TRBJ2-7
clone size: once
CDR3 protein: CASSTGRVGEQYF
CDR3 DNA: TGTGCCAGTAGTACAGGGAGGGTCGGCGAGCAGTACTTC

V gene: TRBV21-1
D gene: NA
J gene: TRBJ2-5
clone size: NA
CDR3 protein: CASIDLPGPSLKETQYF
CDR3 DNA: TGTGCCAGCATCGATCTTCCGGGACCCTCTCTAAAAGAGACCCAGTACTTC

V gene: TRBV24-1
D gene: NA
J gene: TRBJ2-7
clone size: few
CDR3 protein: CATAGPRSSYEQYF
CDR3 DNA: TGTGCCACCGCAGGACCGAGGAGCTCCTACGAGCAGTACTTC

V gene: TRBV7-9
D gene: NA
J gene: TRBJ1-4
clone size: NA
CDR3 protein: CASSLGPTNEKLFF
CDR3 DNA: TGTGCCAGCAGCTTAGGACCAACTAATGAAAAACTGTTTTTT

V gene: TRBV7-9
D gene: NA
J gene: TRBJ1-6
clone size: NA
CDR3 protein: CASSLVRTDSPLHF
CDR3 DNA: TGTGCCAGCAGCTTGGTGCGGACAGATTCACCCCTCCACTTT

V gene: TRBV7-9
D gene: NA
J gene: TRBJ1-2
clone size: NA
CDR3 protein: CASSFQNYGYTF
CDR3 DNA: TGTGCCAGCAGCTTTCAGAACTATGGCTACACCTTC

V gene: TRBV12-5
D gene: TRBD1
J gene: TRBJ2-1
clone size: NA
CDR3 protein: CASGHGTDRLRFF
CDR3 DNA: TGTGCTAGTGGTCATGGGACAGATAGGTTGAGGTTCTTC

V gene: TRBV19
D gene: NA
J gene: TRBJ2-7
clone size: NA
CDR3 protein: CASSGRAYEQYF
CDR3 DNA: TGTGCCAGTAGCGGCAGGGCATACGAGCAGTACTTC

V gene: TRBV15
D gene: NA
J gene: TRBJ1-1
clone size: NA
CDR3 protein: CATSVTKGMADNTEAFF
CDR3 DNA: TGTGCCACCAGCGTAACTAAAGGGATGGCCGATAACACTGAAGCTTTCTTT

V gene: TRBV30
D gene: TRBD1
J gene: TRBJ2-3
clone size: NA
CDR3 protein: CAWKRWDRGSDTQYF
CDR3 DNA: TGTGCCTGGAAGCGCTGGGACAGGGGATCAGATACGCAGTATTTT

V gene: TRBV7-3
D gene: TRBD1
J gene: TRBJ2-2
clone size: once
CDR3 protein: CASSPGQGDTGELFF
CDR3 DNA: TGTGCCAGCAGCCCCGGACAGGGGGACACCGGGGAGCTGTTTTTT

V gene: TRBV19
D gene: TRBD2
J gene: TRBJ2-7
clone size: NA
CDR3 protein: CASSILLAGDYEQYF
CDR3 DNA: TGTGCCAGTAGTATTCTGCTAGCGGGAGACTACGAGCAGTACTTC

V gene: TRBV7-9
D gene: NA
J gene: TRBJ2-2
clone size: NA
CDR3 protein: CASSQEAGTGELFF
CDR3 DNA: TGTGCCAGCAGCCAGGAGGCCGGCACCGGGGAGCTGTTTTTT

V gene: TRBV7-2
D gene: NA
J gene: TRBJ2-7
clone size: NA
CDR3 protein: CASSITGRREQYF
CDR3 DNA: TGTGCCAGCAGCATCACAGGGAGGAGAGAGCAGTACTTC

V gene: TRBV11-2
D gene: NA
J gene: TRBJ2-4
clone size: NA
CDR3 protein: CASSLTGNIQYF
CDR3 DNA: TGTGCCAGCAGCTTGACGGGAAACATTCAGTACTTC

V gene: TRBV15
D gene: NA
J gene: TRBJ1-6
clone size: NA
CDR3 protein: CATSRDRRSPLHF
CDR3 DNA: TGTGCCACCAGCAGAGATCGAAGGTCACCCCTCCACTTT

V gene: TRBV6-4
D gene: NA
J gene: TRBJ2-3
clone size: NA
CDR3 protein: CASSDSGSMGTDTQYF
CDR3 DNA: TGTGCCAGCAGTGACTCGGGGTCCATGGGCACAGATACGCAGTATTTT

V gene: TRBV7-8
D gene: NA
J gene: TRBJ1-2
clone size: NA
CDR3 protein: CASSHRRDPQDYGYTF
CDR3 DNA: TGTGCCAGCAGCCATCGCCGGGACCCCCAGGACTATGGCTACACCTTC

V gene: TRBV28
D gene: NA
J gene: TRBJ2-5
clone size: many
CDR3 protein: CASRRQYQETQYF
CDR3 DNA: TGTGCCAGCAGGAGACAGTACCAAGAGACCCAGTACTTC

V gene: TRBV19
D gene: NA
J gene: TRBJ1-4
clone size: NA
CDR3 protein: CASSPSGAANEKLFF
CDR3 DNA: TGTGCCAGTAGCCCCTCGGGGGCTGCTAATGAAAAACTGTTTTTT

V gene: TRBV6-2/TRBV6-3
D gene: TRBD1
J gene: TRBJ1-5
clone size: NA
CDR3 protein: CASSYSFGTGRARQPQHF
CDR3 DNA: TGTGCCAGCAGTTACTCCTTTGGGACAGGGCGGGCACGTCAGCCCCAGCATTTT

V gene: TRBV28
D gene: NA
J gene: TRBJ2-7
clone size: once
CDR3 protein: CASTGRAPYEQYF
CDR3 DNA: TGTGCCAGTACGGGCAGGGCCCCCTACGAGCAGTACTTC

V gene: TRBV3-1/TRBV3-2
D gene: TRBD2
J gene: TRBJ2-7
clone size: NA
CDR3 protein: CASSQGLAGSYEQYF
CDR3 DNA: TGTGCCAGCAGCCAAGGGTTAGCGGGGTCCTACGAGCAGTACTTC